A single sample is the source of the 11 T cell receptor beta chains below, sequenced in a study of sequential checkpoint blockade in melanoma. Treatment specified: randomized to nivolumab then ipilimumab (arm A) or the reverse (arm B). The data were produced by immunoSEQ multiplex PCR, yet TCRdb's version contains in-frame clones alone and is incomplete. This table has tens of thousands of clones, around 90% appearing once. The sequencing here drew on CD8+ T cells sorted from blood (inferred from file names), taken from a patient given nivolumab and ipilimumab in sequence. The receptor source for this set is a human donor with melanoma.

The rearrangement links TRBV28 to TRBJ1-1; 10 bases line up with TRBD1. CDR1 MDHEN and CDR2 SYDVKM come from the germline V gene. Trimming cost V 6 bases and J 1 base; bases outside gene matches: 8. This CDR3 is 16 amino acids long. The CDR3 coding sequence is TGTGCCAGCAGCTTCCCGGACAGGGGGGGGAACACTGAAGCTTTCTTT. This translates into CASSFPDRGGNTEAFF.

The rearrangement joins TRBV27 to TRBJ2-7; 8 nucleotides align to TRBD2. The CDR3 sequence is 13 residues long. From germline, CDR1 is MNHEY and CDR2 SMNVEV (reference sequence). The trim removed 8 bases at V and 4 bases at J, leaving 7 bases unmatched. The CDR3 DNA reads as TGTGCCAGCGCGGGACTAGAGAAATACGAGCAGTACTTC. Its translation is CASAGLEKYEQYF.

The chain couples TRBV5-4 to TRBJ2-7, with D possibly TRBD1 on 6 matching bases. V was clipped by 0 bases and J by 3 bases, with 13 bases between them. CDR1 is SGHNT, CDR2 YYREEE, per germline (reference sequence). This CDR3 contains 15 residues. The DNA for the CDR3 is TGTGCCAGCAGCTTGGAACAGGGAATTTTCTACGAGCAGTACTTC. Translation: CASSLEQGIFYEQYF.

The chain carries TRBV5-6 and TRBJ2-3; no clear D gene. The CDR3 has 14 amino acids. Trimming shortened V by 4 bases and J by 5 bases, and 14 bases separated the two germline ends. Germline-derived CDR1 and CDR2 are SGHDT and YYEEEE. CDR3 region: CASSTVLLRDTQYF. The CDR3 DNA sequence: TGTGCCAGCAGCACTGTGCTACTTCGAGATACGCAGTATTTT.

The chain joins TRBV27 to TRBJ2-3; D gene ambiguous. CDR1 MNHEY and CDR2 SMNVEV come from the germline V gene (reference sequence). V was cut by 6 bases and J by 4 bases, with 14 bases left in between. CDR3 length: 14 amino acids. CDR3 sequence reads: CASSVALSSDTQYF. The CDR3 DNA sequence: TGTGCCAGCAGCGTGGCTTTGTCCTCAGATACGCAGTATTTT.

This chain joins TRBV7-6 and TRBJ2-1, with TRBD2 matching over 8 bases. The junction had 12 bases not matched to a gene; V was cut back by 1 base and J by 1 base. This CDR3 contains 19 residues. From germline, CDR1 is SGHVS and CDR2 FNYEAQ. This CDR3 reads CASSLGFSVAGPSYNEQFF. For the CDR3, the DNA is TGTGCCAGCAGCTTAGGTTTTTCTGTAGCGGGACCGTCCTACAATGAGCAGTTCTTC. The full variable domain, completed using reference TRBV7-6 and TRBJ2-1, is GAGVSQSPRYKVTKRGQDVALRCDPISGHVSLYWYRQALGQGPEFLTYFNYEAQQDKSGLPNDRFSAERPEGSISTLTIQRTEQRDSAMYRCASSLGFSVAGPSYNEQFFGPGTRLTVL.

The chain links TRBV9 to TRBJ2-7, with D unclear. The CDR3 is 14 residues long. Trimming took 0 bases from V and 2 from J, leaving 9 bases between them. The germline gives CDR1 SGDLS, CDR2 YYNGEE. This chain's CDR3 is CASSVGESAYEQYF. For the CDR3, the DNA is TGTGCCAGCAGCGTAGGAGAATCGGCCTACGAGCAGTACTTC.

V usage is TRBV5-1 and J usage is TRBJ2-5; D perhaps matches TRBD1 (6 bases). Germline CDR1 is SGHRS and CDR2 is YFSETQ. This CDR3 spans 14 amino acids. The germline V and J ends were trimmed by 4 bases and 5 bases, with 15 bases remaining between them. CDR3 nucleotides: TGCGCCAGCAGCGTAGGCCTGGGGGCGGAGACCCAGTACTTC. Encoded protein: CASSVGLGAETQYF.

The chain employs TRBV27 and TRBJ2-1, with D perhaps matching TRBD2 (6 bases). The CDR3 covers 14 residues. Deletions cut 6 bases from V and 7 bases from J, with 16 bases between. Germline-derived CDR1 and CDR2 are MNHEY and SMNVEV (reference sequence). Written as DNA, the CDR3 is TGTGCCAGCAGCCCGGGACTCCTGAGGAATGAGCAGTTCTTC. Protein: CASSPGLLRNEQFF.

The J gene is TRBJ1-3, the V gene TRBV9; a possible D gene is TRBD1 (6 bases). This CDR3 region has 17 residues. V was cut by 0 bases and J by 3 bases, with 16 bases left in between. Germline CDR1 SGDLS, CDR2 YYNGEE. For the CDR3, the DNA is TGTGCCAGCAGCGTAGATTGGCGGGGGGCCAATGGAAACACCATATATTTT. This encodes CASSVDWRGANGNTIYF.

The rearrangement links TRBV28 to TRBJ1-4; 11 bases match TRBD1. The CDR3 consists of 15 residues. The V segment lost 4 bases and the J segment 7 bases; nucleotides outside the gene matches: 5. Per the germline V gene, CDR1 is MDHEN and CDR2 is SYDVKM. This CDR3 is CASSSGQGAFEKLFF. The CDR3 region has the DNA TGTGCCAGCAGTTCCGGACAGGGGGCGTTTGAAAAACTGTTTTTT.